This TCR beta chain was documented in a study of shared clonotypes between healthy human individuals (dated by TCRdb to 2020 to 2021). Regarding the research as a whole: The cohort comprised a couple of women and a few men aged 18 to 49 years. For each donor, three plates each were used for CD4 naive and CD4 memory, two plates were used for CD8 naive, and one plate was used for CD8 memory. Blood TCR repertoires of about 5 healthy adults were deeply sequenced to estimate repertoire size and the extent of clonotype sharing between individuals. Different laboratories and diverse techniques were used to prepare libraries and sequence TCR repertoires, to increase sequencing depth and limit assay-specific biases. Leukapheresis yielded between about 0.9 and 9.5 billion PBMCs per donor.

Donors were healthy HIV-negative adults with no recently reported acute infections or vaccinations. Only Caucasian adults living in Nashville, Tennessee, USA were represented among the donors. CD4+ T cells were enriched by magnetic negative selection, after which naive cells were positively selected on CD45RA and the negative fraction was taken as the memory subset. After blood collection by leukapheresis, PBMCs were isolated using Ficoll-Histopaque density gradient centrifugation and then cryopreserved in the vapor phase of liquid nitrogen. Purity and quantity of every magnetically sorted T cell population were checked by analytical flow cytometry. From each sorted fraction, genomic DNA was isolated and quantified by UV absorbance on a Nanodrop 2000c. What the research found in general, with its limitations: Because the study included only a small number of donors, the genetic and exposure-history diversity represented was limited. Sharing across several donors was observed for approximately 5% of naive CD4, about 4% of naive CD8, over 2% of memory CD4, and over 0.3% of memory CD8 clonotypes. Pairwise subsampling indicated that sequencing depth was expected to affect the degree of clonotype sharing among donors. Higher generation probabilities were observed for clonotypes shared by all four sorted-subset donors than for non-shared clonotypes. Even with the large sequencing depth, rarefaction of the sorted-subset datasets indicated that sequencing was incomplete. Sampling was restricted to blood, and TCR repertoires in tissue are likely to differ from TCR repertoires in blood. Estimated clonotype richness was generally larger for naive than for memory subsets.

A note on this clone: Its binding antigen is unknown. No base quality values were provided; no much bigger clone lies one nucleotide off.

Using the deep immunoSEQ assay, multiplex PCR amplified TCR CDR3 regions from genomic DNA. Extracted genomic DNA from each cell subset was distributed evenly across all wells of several immunoSEQ 96-well plates, and each plate was treated as a replicate. For sorted subsets, around 200 ng genomic DNA, equal to tens of thousands of T cell genomes, was loaded into each replicate PCR. Purified libraries were quantified with a Qubit 3.0 fluorometer, sized on a Bioanalyzer 2100, and re-quantified with the KAPA Library Quantification kit. Every immunoSEQ 96-well plate was sequenced on a separate single-read 150-cycle Illumina NextSeq 550 flow cell. Regarding the original processing steps: Because the immunoSEQ output included only junctional sequences and no quality scores, the filtering could not be the same as the filtering used for full-length reads. Sequences were annotated with PyIR, a Python wrapper for IgBLAST v1.9, using IMGT germline references to assign V/J genes and CDR3. Any read was removed if the V/J assignment was weak (E-value above 1e-6), the CDR3 was missing, or the read contained stop codons, out-of-frame junctions, or ambiguous translated residues. V3J clonotypes were defined by identical inferred V gene, J gene, and CDR3 amino acid sequence. The percentage overlap between two repertoires was calculated by dividing the number of shared unique clonotypes by the size of the smaller repertoire. Repertoire richness was assessed with RTK rarefaction, the Chao1 estimator, and Recon v2.1 estimates of unobserved clonotypes. OLGA was used to compute generation probabilities for all TCRbeta clonotypes that the gDNA method yielded from several donors. The source is immuneACCESS, and TCRdb retained only in-frame sequences with V and J called. Part of the clones is not carried over; for the studies checked, unresolved V genes explain less than half of this, and the remainder is unexplained. That table is the source of V, J and clone size, and D and trimming were worked out from the DNA. Here the sample has around 700,000 clones; about three quarters occur a single time. The ten largest clones capture roughly 2% of the sample.

Sequencing input: memory CD4+ T cells sorted from blood. Interpreted using the paper, the cell subset or site label stands for: CD45RA-negative fraction. The source of this sequence is a woman under 40 in good health.

The CDR3 protein sequence reads: CASRDQTPPEQYF. In nucleotide form, the sequence is TGCGCCAGCAGAGATCAGACACCGCCCGAGCAGTACTTC. The sequence links TRBV10-2 to TRBJ2-7, with no D gene named confidently. V is pared back by 6 bases and J by 6 bases, with 15 bases lying between the germline termini. Sequences WSHSY (CDR1) and SAAADI (CDR2) are obtained from the germline V gene. The CDR3 goes from the cysteine to the phenylalanine over 13 residues. Of all the DNA, just the CDR3 is kept, 39 bases in frame from base 1.